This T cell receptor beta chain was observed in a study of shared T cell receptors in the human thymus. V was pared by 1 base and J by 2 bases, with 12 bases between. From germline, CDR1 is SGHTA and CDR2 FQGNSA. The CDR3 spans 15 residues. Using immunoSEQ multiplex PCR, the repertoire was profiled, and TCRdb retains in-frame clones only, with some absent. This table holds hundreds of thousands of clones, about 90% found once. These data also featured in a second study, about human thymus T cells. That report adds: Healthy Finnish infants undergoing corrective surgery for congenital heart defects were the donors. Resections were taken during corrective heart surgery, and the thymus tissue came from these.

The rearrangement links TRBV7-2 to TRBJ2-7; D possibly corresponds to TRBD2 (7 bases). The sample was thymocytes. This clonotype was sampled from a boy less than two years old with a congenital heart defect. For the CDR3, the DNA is TGTGCCAGCAGCTTAGAAGAGGGGGGGGCCTACGAGCAGTACTTC. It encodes CASSLEEGGAYEQYF.